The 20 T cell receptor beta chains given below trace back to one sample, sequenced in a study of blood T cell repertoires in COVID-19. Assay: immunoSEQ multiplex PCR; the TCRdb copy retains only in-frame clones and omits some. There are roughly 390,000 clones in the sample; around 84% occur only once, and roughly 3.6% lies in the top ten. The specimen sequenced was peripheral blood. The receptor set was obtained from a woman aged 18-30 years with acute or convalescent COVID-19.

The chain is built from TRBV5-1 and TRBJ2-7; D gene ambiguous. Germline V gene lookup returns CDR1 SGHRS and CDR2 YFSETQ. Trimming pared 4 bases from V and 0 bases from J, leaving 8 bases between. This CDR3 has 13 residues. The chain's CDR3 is CASSPRDSYEQYF. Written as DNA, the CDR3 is TGCGCCAGCAGCCCCCGAGACTCCTACGAGCAGTACTTC.

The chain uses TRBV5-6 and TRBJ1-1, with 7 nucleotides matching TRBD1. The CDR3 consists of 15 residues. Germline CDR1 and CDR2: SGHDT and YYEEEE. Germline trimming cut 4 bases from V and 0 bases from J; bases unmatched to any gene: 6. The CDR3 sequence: CASSLNRGMNTEAFF. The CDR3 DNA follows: TGTGCCAGCAGCCTGAACAGGGGCATGAACACTGAAGCTTTCTTT.

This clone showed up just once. CDR3 in DNA: TGTGCCTGGAGGTGGAAGGTCGGGGATTTCTTT. Encoded protein: CAWRWKVGDFF. The chain employs TRBV30 and TRBJ1-1; D gene ambiguous. The CDR3 covers 11 residues. Germline V lookup: CDR1 GTSNPN, CDR2 SVGIG (reference sequence). The germline V and J ends were trimmed by 3 bases and 13 bases, with 15 bases remaining between them.

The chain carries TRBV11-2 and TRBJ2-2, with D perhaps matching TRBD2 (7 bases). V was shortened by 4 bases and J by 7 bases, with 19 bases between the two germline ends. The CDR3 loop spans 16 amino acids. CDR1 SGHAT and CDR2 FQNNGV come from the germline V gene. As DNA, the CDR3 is TGTGCCAGCAGCTGGGTTCCCGGGGGGCAGGACGGGGAGCTGTTTTTT. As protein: CASSWVPGGQDGELFF.

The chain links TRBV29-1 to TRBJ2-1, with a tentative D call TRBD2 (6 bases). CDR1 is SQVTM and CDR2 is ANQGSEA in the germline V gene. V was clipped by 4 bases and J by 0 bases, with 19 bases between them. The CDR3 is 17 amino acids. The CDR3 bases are TGCAGCGTTGTGTTGGGACTGCCGATGAGCTCCTACAATGAGCAGTTCTTC. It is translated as CSVVLGLPMSSYNEQFF.

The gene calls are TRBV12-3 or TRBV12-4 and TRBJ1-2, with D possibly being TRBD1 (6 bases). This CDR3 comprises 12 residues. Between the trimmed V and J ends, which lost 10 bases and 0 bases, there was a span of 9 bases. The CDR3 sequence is CATGQSNYGYTF. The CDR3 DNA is TGTGCCACCGGACAGTCTAACTATGGCTACACCTTC.

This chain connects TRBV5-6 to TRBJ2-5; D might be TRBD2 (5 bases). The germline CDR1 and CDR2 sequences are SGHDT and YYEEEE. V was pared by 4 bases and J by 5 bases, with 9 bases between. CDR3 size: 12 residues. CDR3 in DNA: TGTGCCAGCAGCCGAGGGTTGGAGACCCAGTACTTC. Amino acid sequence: CASSRGLETQYF.

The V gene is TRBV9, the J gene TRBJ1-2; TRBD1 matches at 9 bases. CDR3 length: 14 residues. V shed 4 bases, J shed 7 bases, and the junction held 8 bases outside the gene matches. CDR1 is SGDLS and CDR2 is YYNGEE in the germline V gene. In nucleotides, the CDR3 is TGTGCCAGCAGCCCCTCCGGGACAGGGACTGGCTACACCTTC. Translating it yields CASSPSGTGTGYTF.

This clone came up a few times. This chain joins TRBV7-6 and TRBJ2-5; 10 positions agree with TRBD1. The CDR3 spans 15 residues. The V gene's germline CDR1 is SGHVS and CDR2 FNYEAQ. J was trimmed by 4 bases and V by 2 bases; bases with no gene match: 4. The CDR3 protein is CASSLPRTGGETQYF. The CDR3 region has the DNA TGTGCCAGCAGCTTACCACGGACAGGGGGAGAGACCCAGTACTTC.

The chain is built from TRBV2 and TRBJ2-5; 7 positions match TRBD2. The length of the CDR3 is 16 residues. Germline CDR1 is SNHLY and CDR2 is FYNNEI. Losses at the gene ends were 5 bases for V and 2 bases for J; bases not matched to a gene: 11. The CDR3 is CASSLGLVPPQETQYF. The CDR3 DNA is TGTGCCAGCAGTCTAGGACTAGTTCCGCCTCAAGAGACCCAGTACTTC.

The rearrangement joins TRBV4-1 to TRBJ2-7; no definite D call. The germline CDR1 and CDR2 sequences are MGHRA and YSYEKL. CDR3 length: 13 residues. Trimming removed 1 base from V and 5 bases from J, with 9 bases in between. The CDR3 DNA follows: TGCGCCAGCAGCCAAGTCCTCCGTGACGAGCAGTACTTC. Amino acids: CASSQVLRDEQYF.

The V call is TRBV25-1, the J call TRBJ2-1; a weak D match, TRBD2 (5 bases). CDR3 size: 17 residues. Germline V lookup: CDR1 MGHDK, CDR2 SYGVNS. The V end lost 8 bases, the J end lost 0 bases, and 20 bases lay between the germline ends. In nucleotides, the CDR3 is TGTGCCAGCCTTGAGGGCGGAACTCTGAGCTCCTACAATGAGCAGTTCTTC. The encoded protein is CASLEGGTLSSYNEQFF.

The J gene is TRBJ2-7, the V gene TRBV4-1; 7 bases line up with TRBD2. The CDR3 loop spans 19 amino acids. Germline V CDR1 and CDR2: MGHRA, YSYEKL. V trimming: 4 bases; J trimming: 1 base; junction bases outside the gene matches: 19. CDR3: CASSRGGGSPGGGSYEQYF. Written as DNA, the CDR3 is TGCGCCAGCAGCCGGGGTGGCGGGAGCCCGGGTGGGGGTTCCTACGAGCAGTACTTC.

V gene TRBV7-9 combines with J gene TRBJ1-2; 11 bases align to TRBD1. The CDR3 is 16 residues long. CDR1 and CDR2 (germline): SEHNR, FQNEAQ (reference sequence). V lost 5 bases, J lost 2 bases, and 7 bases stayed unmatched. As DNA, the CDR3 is TGTGCCAGCAGCGGACAGGGACAGGGGGGGAACTATGGCTACACCTTC. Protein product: CASSGQGQGGNYGYTF.

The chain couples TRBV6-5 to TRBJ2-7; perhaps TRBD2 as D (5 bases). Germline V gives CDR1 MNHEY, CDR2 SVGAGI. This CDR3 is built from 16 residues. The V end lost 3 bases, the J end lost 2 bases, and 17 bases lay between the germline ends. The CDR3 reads CASSYKPPGFPYEQYF. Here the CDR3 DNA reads TGTGCCAGCAGTTATAAACCACCGGGATTCCCCTACGAGCAGTACTTC.

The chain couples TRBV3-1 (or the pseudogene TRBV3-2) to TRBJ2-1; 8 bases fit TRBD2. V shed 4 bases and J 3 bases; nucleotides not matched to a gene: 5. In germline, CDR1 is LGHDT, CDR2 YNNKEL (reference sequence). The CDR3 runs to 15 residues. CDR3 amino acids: CASSPNSGIYNEQFF. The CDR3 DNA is TGTGCCAGCAGCCCCAATAGCGGGATCTACAATGAGCAGTTCTTC.

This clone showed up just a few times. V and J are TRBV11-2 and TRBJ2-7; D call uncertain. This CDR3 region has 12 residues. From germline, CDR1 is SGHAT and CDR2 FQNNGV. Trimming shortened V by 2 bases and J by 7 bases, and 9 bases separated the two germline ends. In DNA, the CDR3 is TGTGCCAGCAGCTTATCCCAGTTAGAGCAGTACTTC. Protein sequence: CASSLSQLEQYF.

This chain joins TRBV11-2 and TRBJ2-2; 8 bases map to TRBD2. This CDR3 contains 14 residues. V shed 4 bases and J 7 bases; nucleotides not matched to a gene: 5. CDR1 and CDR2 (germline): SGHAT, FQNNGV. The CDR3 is CASSSVRGGGELFF. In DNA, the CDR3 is TGTGCCAGCAGCTCGGTCCGGGGGGGCGGGGAGCTGTTTTTT.

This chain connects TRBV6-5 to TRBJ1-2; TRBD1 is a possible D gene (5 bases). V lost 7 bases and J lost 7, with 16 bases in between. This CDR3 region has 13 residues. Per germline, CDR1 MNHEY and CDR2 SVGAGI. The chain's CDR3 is CASTTGGSPGYTF. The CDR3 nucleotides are TGTGCCAGCACTACTGGGGGGTCTCCTGGCTACACCTTC.

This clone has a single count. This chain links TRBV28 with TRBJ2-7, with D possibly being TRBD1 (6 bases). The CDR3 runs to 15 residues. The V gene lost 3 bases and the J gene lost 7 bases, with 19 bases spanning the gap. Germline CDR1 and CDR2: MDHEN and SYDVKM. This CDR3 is CASSFSAQGLGEQYF. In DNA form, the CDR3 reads TGTGCCAGCAGTTTTTCAGCACAGGGTCTCGGGGAGCAGTACTTC.